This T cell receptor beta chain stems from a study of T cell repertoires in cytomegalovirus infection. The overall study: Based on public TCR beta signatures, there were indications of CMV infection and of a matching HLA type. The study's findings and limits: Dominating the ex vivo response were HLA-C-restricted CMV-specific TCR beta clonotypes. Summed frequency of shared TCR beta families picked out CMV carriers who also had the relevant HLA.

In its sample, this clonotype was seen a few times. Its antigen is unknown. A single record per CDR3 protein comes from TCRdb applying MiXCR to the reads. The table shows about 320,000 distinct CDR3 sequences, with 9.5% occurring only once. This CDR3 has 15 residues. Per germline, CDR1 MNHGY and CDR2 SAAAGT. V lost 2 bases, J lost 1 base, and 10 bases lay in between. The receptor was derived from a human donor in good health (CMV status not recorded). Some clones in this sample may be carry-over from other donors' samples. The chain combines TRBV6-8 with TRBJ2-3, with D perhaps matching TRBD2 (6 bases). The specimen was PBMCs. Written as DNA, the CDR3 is TGTGCCAGCAGTTACGGGCGGGACGGCACAGATACGCAGTATTTT. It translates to CASSYGRDGTDTQYF.